This is a list of T cell receptor beta chains from one sample in a study of T cell repertoires in cytomegalovirus infection. Via MiXCR, TCRdb re-called the reads, giving one row per CDR3 protein. The sample lists some 280,000 distinct CDR3 sequences, around 13% seen once, with 7% to 9.5% in the top ten. Specimen: PBMCs. These receptors all come from a human donor in good health (CMV status not recorded). Some clones in this sample may be carry-over from other donors' samples. Both conserved end residues are part of each CDR3. A D gene is named only where the DNA matches it firmly. Clone sizes are given selectively: once, few, many, or a class where the clone is expanded.

v_gene	d_gene	j_gene	abundance	CDR3nt	CDR3aa
TRBV29-1	TRBD1	TRBJ1-1	NA	TGCAGCGTTGAAGGAGGACAGGCGTACACTGAAGCTTTCTTT	CSVEGGQAYTEAFF
TRBV29-1	NA	TRBJ1-1	NA	TGCAGCGTTGGGTACATGAACACTGAAGCTTTCTTT	CSVGYMNTEAFF
TRBV10-3	NA	TRBJ1-1	many	TGTGCCATCAGTGAGTCAGCCCTGAACGCTTTCTTT	CAISESALNAFF
TRBV7-8	NA	TRBJ2-2	few	TGTGCCAGCAGCTTTCAACCGGGACACGGGGAGCTGTTTTTT	CASSFQPGHGELFF
TRBV7-8	NA	TRBJ2-1	many	TGTGCCAGCAGCCGTCAGAACAATGAGCAGTTCTTC	CASSRQNNEQFF
TRBV7-2	NA	TRBJ2-4	many	TGTGCCAGCAGCTTTTCGGACGGCCAGGACATTCAGTACTTC	CASSFSDGQDIQYF
TRBV11-3	NA	TRBJ1-6	NA	TGTGCCAGCAGCTGGCTCGACTCGCTCGCGTGTTCACCCCTCCACTTT	CASSWLDSLACSPLHF
TRBV6-2/TRBV6-3	NA	TRBJ1-5	NA	TGTGCCAGCAGTTACCTCATCTATCAGCCCCAGCATTTT	CASSYLIYQPQHF
TRBV6-2/TRBV6-3	NA	TRBJ1-2	NA	TGTGCCAGCAGGACGGTTTATGGCTACACCTTC	CASRTVYGYTF
TRBV5-5	TRBD1	TRBJ2-4	NA	TGTGCCAGCAGCTCGACAGGGGGCCAGCTTATTGCCAAAAACATTCAGTACTTC	CASSSTGGQLIAKNIQYF
TRBV28	NA	TRBJ2-1	few	TGTGCCAGCAGCCCCGGGGCCTCCTACAATGAGCAGTTCTTC	CASSPGASYNEQFF
TRBV18	NA	TRBJ2-1	many	TGTGCCAGCTCACAGAAGTCCGACAATGAGCAGTTCTTC	CASSQKSDNEQFF
TRBV29-1	NA	TRBJ1-5	many	TGCAGCGTTGGTTGGGGGATAAATCAGCCCCAGCATTTT	CSVGWGINQPQHF
TRBV20-1	TRBD2	TRBJ2-5	once	TGCAGTGCTAGAGATCTGGGGGAGGGGGAGACCCAGTACTTC	CSARDLGEGETQYF
TRBV7-6	NA	TRBJ2-1	few	TGTGCCAGCAGCCCCCCCCCGGGCTCCTACAATGAGCAGTTCTTC	CASSPPPGSYNEQFF
TRBV20-1	NA	TRBJ2-3	NA	TGCAGTGCTCGAGACCCAGCGACAAGCACAGATACGCAGTATTTT	CSARDPATSTDTQYF